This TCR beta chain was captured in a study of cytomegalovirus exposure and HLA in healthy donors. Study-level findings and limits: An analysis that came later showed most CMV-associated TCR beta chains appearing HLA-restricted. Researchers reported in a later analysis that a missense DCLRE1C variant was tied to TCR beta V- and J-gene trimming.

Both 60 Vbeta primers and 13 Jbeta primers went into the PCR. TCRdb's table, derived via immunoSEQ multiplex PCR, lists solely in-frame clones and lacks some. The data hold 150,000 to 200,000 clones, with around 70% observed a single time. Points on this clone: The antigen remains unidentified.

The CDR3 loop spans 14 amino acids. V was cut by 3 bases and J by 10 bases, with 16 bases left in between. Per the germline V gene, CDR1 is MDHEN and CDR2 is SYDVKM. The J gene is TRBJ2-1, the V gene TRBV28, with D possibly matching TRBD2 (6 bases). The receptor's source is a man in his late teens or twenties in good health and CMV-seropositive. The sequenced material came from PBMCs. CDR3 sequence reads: CASSFTQEGREQFF. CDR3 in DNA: TGTGCCAGCAGTTTCACCCAGGAGGGGCGCGAGCAGTTCTTC.